A selection of T cell receptor beta chains follows, all from one sample in a study of blood T cell repertoires in COVID-19. Produced via immunoSEQ multiplex PCR; TCRdb's table is partial and in-frame only. The sample consists of roughly 90,000 clones, roughly 78% of them appearing once. The sequenced material came from peripheral blood. The receptors were sampled from a woman aged 70 to 79 with acute or convalescent COVID-19. The CDR3 runs from the conserved cysteine through the conserved F or W. The order of the fields is V gene, J gene, D gene, clone size, CDR3 protein, CDR3 DNA. The D gene is left open where the match is weak. Only part of the rows carry a size: once, few, many, or a class if the clone is expanded.

V: TRBV5-4
J: TRBJ2-5
D: .
size: .
CDR3: CASSLGVQETQYF
DNA: TGTGCCAGCAGCTTAGGGGTTCAAGAGACCCAGTACTTC

V: TRBV29-1
J: TRBJ1-1
D: .
size: .
CDR3: CSVAGVGDTEAFF
DNA: TGCAGCGTTGCAGGGGTAGGGGACACTGAAGCTTTCTTT

V: TRBV4-2
J: TRBJ2-2
D: TRBD2
size: .
CDR3: CASSQESAGGLTGELFF
DNA: TGTGCCAGCAGCCAAGAATCAGCGGGGGGGCTCACCGGGGAGCTGTTTTTT

V: TRBV6-5
J: TRBJ2-7
D: .
size: .
CDR3: CASSYSGGASYEQYF
DNA: TGTGCCAGCAGTTACTCGGGGGGGGCATCCTACGAGCAGTACTTC

V: TRBV7-9
J: TRBJ1-3
D: .
size: .
CDR3: CASSFEAAGNTIYF
DNA: TGTGCCAGCAGCTTCGAGGCAGCTGGAAACACCATATATTTT

V: TRBV12-3/TRBV12-4
J: TRBJ2-1
D: TRBD2
size: .
CDR3: CASRERGRNEQFF
DNA: TGTGCCAGCAGAGAGCGGGGGAGGAATGAGCAGTTCTTC

V: TRBV28
J: TRBJ2-1
D: .
size: .
CDR3: CASSLSGSSYNEQFF
DNA: TGTGCCAGCAGTTTATCAGGCAGCTCCTACAATGAGCAGTTCTTC

V: TRBV3-1/TRBV3-2
J: TRBJ1-4
D: .
size: .
CDR3: CASSQDQGEKLFF
DNA: TGTGCCAGCAGCCAAGATCAGGGCGAAAAACTGTTTTTT

V: TRBV7-2
J: TRBJ2-1
D: TRBD2
size: .
CDR3: CASSLAGAGGGNEQFF
DNA: TGTGCCAGCAGCTTAGCAGGAGCGGGGGGCGGCAATGAGCAGTTCTTC

V: TRBV15
J: TRBJ2-3
D: TRBD2
size: .
CDR3: CATSRGLAGGTDTQYF
DNA: TGTGCCACCAGCAGAGGACTAGCGGGAGGCACAGATACGCAGTATTTT

V: TRBV11-2
J: TRBJ2-1
D: .
size: .
CDR3: CASSLDLSSYNEQFF
DNA: TGTGCCAGCAGCTTGGACTTATCCTCCTACAATGAGCAGTTCTTC

V: TRBV6-5
J: TRBJ1-1
D: TRBD1
size: few
CDR3: CASSRTGTTEAFF
DNA: TGTGCCAGCAGTAGGACAGGTACCACTGAAGCTTTCTTT

V: TRBV30
J: TRBJ2-7
D: TRBD1
size: .
CDR3: CAWSTGTGAYEQYF
DNA: TGTGCCTGGAGTACCGGGACAGGGGCCTACGAGCAGTACTTC

V: TRBV19
J: TRBJ2-1
D: TRBD2
size: once
CDR3: CASSTRGAGGQSEQFF
DNA: TGTGCCAGTAGTACACGCGGAGCGGGGGGGCAGAGTGAGCAGTTCTTC

V: TRBV12-3/TRBV12-4
J: TRBJ2-7
D: .
size: once
CDR3: CASGYRNSYEQYF
DNA: TGTGCCAGCGGTTACAGGAACTCCTACGAGCAGTACTTC

V: TRBV4-2
J: TRBJ1-4
D: .
size: .
CDR3: CASSPQSATNEKLFF
DNA: TGTGCCAGCAGCCCTCAGAGCGCAACTAATGAAAAACTGTTTTTT

V: TRBV27
J: TRBJ2-3
D: TRBD2
size: once
CDR3: CASSLAGYTDTQYF
DNA: TGTGCCAGCAGTCTAGCGGGCTACACAGATACGCAGTATTTT

V: TRBV7-2
J: TRBJ1-6
D: .
size: few
CDR3: CASSAGAGNSPLHF
DNA: TGTGCCAGCAGCGCGGGGGCGGGTAATTCACCCCTCCACTTT

V: TRBV5-1
J: TRBJ2-4
D: .
size: .
CDR3: CASSLGQGLAKNIQYF
DNA: TGCGCCAGCAGCTTGGGGCAGGGGTTAGCCAAAAACATTCAGTACTTC

V: TRBV11-2
J: TRBJ1-4
D: .
size: .
CDR3: CASSLSDSALEKLFF
DNA: TGTGCCAGCAGCTTAAGTGACAGTGCTTTAGAAAAACTGTTTTTT

V: TRBV7-9
J: TRBJ2-7
D: TRBD2
size: few
CDR3: CASSLSGAGGLYEQYF
DNA: TGTGCCAGCAGCTTATCAGGAGCGGGAGGGCTCTACGAGCAGTACTTC

V: TRBV7-3
J: TRBJ2-3
D: TRBD1
size: .
CDR3: CASSAIGTGGITDTQYF
DNA: TGTGCCAGCAGCGCAATTGGGACAGGGGGCATCACAGATACGCAGTATTTT

V: TRBV6-5
J: TRBJ1-1
D: .
size: .
CDR3: CASSNLISEAFF
DNA: TGTGCCAGCAGTAATCTTATTTCTGAAGCTTTCTTT

V: TRBV5-1
J: TRBJ2-5
D: TRBD2
size: .
CDR3: CASSFRGGEGETQYF
DNA: TGCGCCAGCAGCTTCCGGGGGGGAGAGGGAGAGACCCAGTACTTC

V: TRBV7-3
J: TRBJ2-1
D: TRBD2
size: .
CDR3: CASSLGLAGLNEQFF
DNA: TGTGCCAGCAGCTTGGGACTAGCGGGATTAAATGAGCAGTTCTTC

V: TRBV30
J: TRBJ2-3
D: .
size: few
CDR3: CAWSVATSTDTQYF
DNA: TGTGCCTGGAGTGTAGCGACTAGCACAGATACGCAGTATTTT

V: TRBV2
J: TRBJ1-3
D: TRBD1
size: .
CDR3: CASRRTGDSGNTIYF
DNA: TGTGCCAGCAGACGGACAGGGGACAGTGGAAACACCATATATTTT

V: TRBV27
J: TRBJ2-2
D: TRBD2
size: .
CDR3: CASSSRTAGRAVGELFF
DNA: TGTGCCAGCAGTTCCCGGACTGCCGGGAGGGCGGTCGGGGAGCTGTTTTTT